The 23 T cell receptor beta chains given below trace back to one sample, sequenced in a study of cytomegalovirus exposure and HLA in healthy donors (dated by TCRdb to about 2017). Libraries were prepared through the immunoSEQ multiplex PCR assay. A mixture of 60 forward primers for TCR Vbeta segments and 13 reverse primers for TCR Jbeta segments was used in the multiplex PCR. TCRdb took over this immuneACCESS table, retaining in-frame rearrangements with V and J assigned. Such tables are incomplete; in checked studies, under half of the missing clones stem from an unresolved V gene, and the remainder is unexplained. This sample lists around 70,000 clones; around 70% were detected once. About an eighth of the sample rests with the top ten. The sample taken for sequencing was PBMCs. These receptors all come from a human donor in good health.

This CDR3 reads CASSFPGASEKLFF. The CDR3 nucleotides read TGTGCCAGCAGTTTCCCAGGGGCTAGCGAAAAACTGTTTTTT. The chain links TRBV28 to TRBJ1-4; tentatively, D is TRBD1 (6 bases). CDR1 and CDR2 (germline): MDHEN, SYDVKM. V gave up 3 bases and J gave up 8 bases, with 13 bases separating them. The CDR3 has 14 amino acids.

A remark on this clone: One end of the junction is discordant with germline, which a read error may explain. The J gene is TRBJ1-1, the V gene TRBV6-6; maybe TRBD1 (6 bases). Looked up from germline, CDR1 is MNHNY and CDR2 is SVGAGI (reference sequence). The CDR3 has 14 residues. For the CDR3, the DNA is TGTGCCAGCAATTACCAGGGGACAAACACTGAAGCTTTCTTT. It specifies CASNYQGTNTEAFF.

A few counts support this clone. The rearrangement joins TRBV5-1 to TRBJ2-1, with 8 bases aligning to TRBD2. From germline, CDR1 is SGHRS and CDR2 YFSETQ. V dropped 4 bases and J dropped 4; count of bases not matched to a gene: 7. CDR3 size: 15 residues. The CDR3 sequence is CASSPGGTRYNEQFF. In DNA form, the CDR3 reads TGCGCCAGCAGCCCCGGAGGGACTAGATACAATGAGCAGTTCTTC.

This chain connects TRBV9 to TRBJ2-5, with TRBD1 identical over 9 bases. The germline V gene encodes CDR1 SGDLS and CDR2 YYNGEE. V lost 0 bases, J lost 4 bases, and 4 bases stayed unmatched. This CDR3 has 15 amino acids. The CDR3 region is CASSVADRGRETQYF. CDR3 coding DNA: TGTGCCAGCAGCGTAGCGGACAGGGGTCGAGAGACCCAGTACTTC.

V and J are TRBV11-2 and TRBJ2-1; a weak D match, TRBD1 (6 bases). V lost 0 bases to trimming and J lost 10 bases, with 7 bases between them. This CDR3 comprises 12 residues. Germline CDR1 and CDR2: SGHAT and FQNNGV. CDR3: CASSLDRGEQFF. CDR3 sequence (DNA): TGTGCCAGCAGCTTAGATAGGGGGGAGCAGTTCTTC.

The genes are TRBV11-3 and TRBJ2-3, with 11 bases matching TRBD2. Looked up from germline, CDR1 is SGHNT and CDR2 is YENEEA. The CDR3 spans 15 residues. The V segment lost 5 bases and the J segment 2 bases; nucleotides outside the gene matches: 3. CDR3 sequence reads: CASSAGLAVTDTQYF. CDR3 DNA sequence: TGTGCCAGCAGCGCGGGACTAGCGGTCACAGATACGCAGTATTTT.

The rearrangement joins TRBV27 to TRBJ1-1; 7 bases are shared with TRBD1. CDR1 is MNHEY and CDR2 is SMNVEV in the germline V gene (reference sequence). CDR3 size: 19 residues. Unmatched junction bases numbered 18, after V lost 5 bases and J lost 0 bases. CDR3 in DNA: TGTGCCAGCAGTCGGACTCGACAGGGATTGAAAGGGGTGAACACTGAAGCTTTCTTT. Amino acid sequence: CASSRTRQGLKGVNTEAFF.

The CDR3 sequence is CASSQDLRIGGSYEQYF. In DNA, the CDR3 is TGCGCCAGCAGCCAAGACCTCCGAATCGGGGGGTCCTACGAGCAGTACTTC. V and J are TRBV4-1 and TRBJ2-7, with TRBD2 matching 7 bases. The germline V gene encodes CDR1 MGHRA and CDR2 YSYEKL. The CDR3 spans 17 residues. V dropped 0 bases and J dropped 1; count of bases not matched to a gene: 9.

The J gene is TRBJ2-7, the V gene TRBV20-1, with D hard to call. This CDR3 is built from 11 residues. V lost 0 bases, J lost 4 bases, and 4 bases lay in between. From germline, CDR1 is DFQATT and CDR2 SNEGSKA (reference sequence). The CDR3 spells CSARDAYEQYF. The CDR3 DNA follows: TGCAGTGCTAGAGACGCGTACGAGCAGTACTTC.

The J gene is TRBJ2-7, the V gene TRBV19; D unclear. There are 15 residues in the CDR3. The germline gives CDR1 LNHDA, CDR2 SQIVND (reference sequence). The germline V and J ends were trimmed by 2 bases and 1 base, with 12 bases remaining between them. The CDR3 loop is CASSIIVSSSYEQYF. As DNA, the CDR3 is TGTGCCAGTAGTATAATAGTCTCCTCGTCCTACGAGCAGTACTTC.

The chain employs TRBV19 and TRBJ2-3, with D perhaps matching TRBD2 (6 bases). The V gene's germline CDR1 is LNHDA and CDR2 SQIVND (reference sequence). The CDR3 runs 13 residues. The V end was cut by 6 bases, the J end by 8 bases, with 15 bases between. CDR3 residues: CASSRDFEGTQYF. CDR3 nucleotide sequence: TGTGCCAGTAGCAGGGACTTTGAGGGTACGCAGTATTTT. Variable domain in full (rest from reference TRBV19 and TRBJ2-3): DGGITQSPKYLFRKEGQNVTLSCEQNLNHDAMYWYRQDPGQGLRLIYYSQIVNDFQKGDIAEGYSVSREKKESFPLTVTSAQKNPTAFYLCASSRDFEGTQYFGPGTRLTVL.

V and J are TRBV5-8 and TRBJ2-5; 9 bases agree with TRBD1. Unmatched junction bases numbered 6, after V lost 4 bases and J lost 5 bases. This CDR3 spans 14 amino acids. The germline V gene has CDR1 SGHTS and CDR2 YDEGEE. The CDR3 spells CASSLTGGLETQYF. In DNA, the CDR3 is TGTGCCAGCAGCCTGACAGGGGGTTTGGAGACCCAGTACTTC.

This chain joins TRBV5-4 and TRBJ2-5; TRBD2 agrees at 9 bases. J gave up 5 bases and V 3 bases, and 5 bases lay outside the gene matches. The CDR3 runs 14 residues. The germline V gene encodes CDR1 SGHNT and CDR2 YYREEE (reference sequence). The CDR3 region has the DNA TGTGCCAGCAGCTCACTAGCGGGCGGGGAGACCCAGTACTTC. It specifies CASSSLAGGETQYF.

This chain joins TRBV9 and TRBJ2-1; 10 nucleotides match TRBD2. Losses at the gene ends were 3 bases for V and 7 bases for J; bases not matched to a gene: 10. The CDR3 runs to 16 residues. CDR1 and CDR2 (germline): SGDLS, YYNGEE. The CDR3 sequence: CASSGSLAGALNEQFF. DNA for the CDR3: TGTGCCAGCAGCGGTTCCCTAGCGGGAGCCTTAAATGAGCAGTTCTTC.

This sequence joins TRBV30 and TRBJ1-2; D perhaps matches TRBD1 (6 bases). This CDR3 is built from 16 residues. Trimming removed 1 base at V and 0 bases at J, with 15 bases between. Germline CDR1 and CDR2: GTSNPN and SVGIG (reference sequence). The CDR3 sequence: CAWSAERDTANYGYTF. The DNA for the CDR3 is TGTGCCTGGAGTGCAGAGAGGGACACAGCTAACTATGGCTACACCTTC.

The V and J genes are TRBV5-4 and TRBJ2-1; D gene uncertain. In germline, CDR1 is SGHNT, CDR2 YYREEE (reference sequence). V lost 4 bases, J lost 4 bases, and 12 bases lay in between. The CDR3 loop spans 14 amino acids. CDR3 sequence: CASSLPQIYNEQFF. The CDR3 DNA is TGTGCCAGCAGCCTCCCCCAGATATACAATGAGCAGTTCTTC.

The CDR3 DNA sequence: TGTGCCAGCAGTGGACAGGGAGCGAACACTGAAGCTTTCTTT. Its protein is CASSGQGANTEAFF. The chain employs TRBV2 and TRBJ1-1, with TRBD1 matching over 7 bases. The CDR3 runs 14 residues. The V gene's germline CDR1 is SNHLY and CDR2 FYNNEI. J gave up 1 base and V 4 bases, and 3 bases lay outside the gene matches.

J is TRBJ2-5 and V is TRBV30; TRBD1 agrees at 8 bases. The CDR3 covers 12 residues. Germline CDR1 GTSNPN, CDR2 SVGIG (reference sequence). V was clipped by 3 bases and J by 6 bases; unmatched bases: 3. CDR3 coding DNA: TGTGCCTGGAGCGGCAGGGGGCAGACCCAGTACTTC. Protein sequence: CAWSGRGQTQYF.

V usage is TRBV5-6 and J usage is TRBJ2-1; TRBD2 matches 10 bases. After removal of 2 bases from V and 2 bases from J, the junction contained 1 base not matched to a gene. The CDR3 extends over 15 amino acids. Looked up from germline, CDR1 is SGHDT and CDR2 is YYEEEE. The CDR3 sequence: CASSFGLAAYNEQFF. CDR3 sequence (DNA): TGTGCCAGCAGCTTCGGACTAGCGGCCTACAATGAGCAGTTCTTC.

The rearrangement joins TRBV5-1 to TRBJ1-4; weak D call: TRBD1 (5 bases). Germline lookup yields CDR1 SGHRS and CDR2 YFSETQ. The CDR3 loop spans 17 amino acids. V gave up 4 bases and J gave up 5 bases, with 21 bases separating them. CDR3 bases: TGCGCCAGCAGCCTCCGGGGACTGGGAGTTCCCAATGAAAAACTGTTTTTT. This gives the protein CASSLRGLGVPNEKLFF.

CDR3 coding DNA: TGTGCCAGTAGTCTTCCGTCCCGGGAACGCAAGAACACTGAAGCTTTCTTT. It specifies CASSLPSRERKNTEAFF. V is TRBV19 and J is TRBJ1-1; the D is unclear. Trimming cost V 5 bases and J 1 base, with 20 bases left between them. The CDR3 length is 17 residues. CDR1 and CDR2 from the germline V gene are LNHDA and SQIVND (reference sequence).

Comments on this clone: The junction departs from germline at one end; a sequencing error may be responsible. This sequence joins TRBV2 and TRBJ1-2, with TRBD1 matching over 7 bases. The length of the CDR3 is 12 residues. Germline V CDR1 and CDR2: SNHLY, FYNNEI. The CDR3 region is CASRMMAGTAPF. The CDR3 bases are TGTGCCAGCAGGATGATGGCTGGGACAGCACCCTTC.

This clone was counted ten times or more. CDR3 sequence (DNA): TGTGCCATCAGTGATTCTAGCGGGAGTGCGGGTACGCAGTATTTT. This gives the protein CAISDSSGSAGTQYF. The chain joins TRBV10-3 to TRBJ2-3, with 10 positions matching TRBD2. V dropped 3 bases and J dropped 8; count of bases not matched to a gene: 8. The CDR3 extends over 15 amino acids. CDR1 and CDR2 (germline): ENHRY, SYGVKD.